The entry below gives a single T cell receptor (beta chain) sequence along with its context. The antigen remains unidentified. The PCR ran on 60 Vbeta and 13 Jbeta primers. TCRdb keeps only in-frame clones here, not all; method: immunoSEQ multiplex PCR. The table lists about 110,000 clones, approximately 80% of them singletons. The entry originates in a study of cytomegalovirus exposure and HLA in healthy donors. Study results and limitations: Data from an earlier analysis indicated that most TCR beta V segments were productive either about 90% or about 30% of the time. The authors assumed roughly uniform sequencing depth across donors for presence/absence analyses.

In germline, CDR1 is SGHNT, CDR2 YYREEE (reference sequence). Losses at the gene ends were 7 bases for V and 2 bases for J; bases not matched to a gene: 8. The CDR3 runs to 15 residues. This TCR was sampled from a woman in her 30s in good health and CMV-seronegative. Sequencing was performed on PBMCs. The gene calls are TRBV5-4 and TRBJ2-5; 10 nucleotides line up with TRBD1. CDR3 sequence reads: CASSGRGQGQETQYF. In DNA, the CDR3 is TGTGCCAGCTCCGGGCGGGGACAGGGGCAAGAGACCCAGTACTTC.